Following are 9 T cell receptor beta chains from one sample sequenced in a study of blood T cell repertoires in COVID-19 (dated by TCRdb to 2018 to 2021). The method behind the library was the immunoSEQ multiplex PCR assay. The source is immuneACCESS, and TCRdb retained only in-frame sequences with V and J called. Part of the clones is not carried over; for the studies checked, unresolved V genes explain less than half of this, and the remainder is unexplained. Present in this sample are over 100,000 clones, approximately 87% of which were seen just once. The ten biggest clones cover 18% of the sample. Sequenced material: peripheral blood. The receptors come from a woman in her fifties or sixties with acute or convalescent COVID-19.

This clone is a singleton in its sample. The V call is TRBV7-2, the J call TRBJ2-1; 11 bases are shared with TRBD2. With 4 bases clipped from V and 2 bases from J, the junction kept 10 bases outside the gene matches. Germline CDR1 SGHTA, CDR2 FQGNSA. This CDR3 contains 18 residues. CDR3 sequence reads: CASSSILSSGRAYNEQFF. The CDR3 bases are TGTGCCAGCAGCTCCATACTAAGTAGCGGGAGGGCCTACAATGAGCAGTTCTTC.

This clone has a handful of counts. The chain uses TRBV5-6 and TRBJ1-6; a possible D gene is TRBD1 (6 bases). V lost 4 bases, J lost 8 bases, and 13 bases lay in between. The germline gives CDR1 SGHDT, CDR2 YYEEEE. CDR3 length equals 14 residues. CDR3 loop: CASSTWTADSPLHF. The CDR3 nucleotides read TGTGCCAGCAGCACCTGGACAGCTGATTCACCCCTCCACTTT.

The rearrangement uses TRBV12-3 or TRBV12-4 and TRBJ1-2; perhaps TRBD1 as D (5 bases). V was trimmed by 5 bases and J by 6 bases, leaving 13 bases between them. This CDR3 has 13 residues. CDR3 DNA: TGTGCCAGCAGTATCCGGGGGGTGGATGGCTACACCTTC. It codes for CASSIRGVDGYTF.

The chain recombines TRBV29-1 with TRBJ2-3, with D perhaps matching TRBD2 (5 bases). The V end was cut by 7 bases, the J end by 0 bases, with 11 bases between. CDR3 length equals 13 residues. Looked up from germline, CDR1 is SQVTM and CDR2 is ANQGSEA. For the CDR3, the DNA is TGCAGCGCCTGGACTTCTAGCACAGATACGCAGTATTTT. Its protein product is CSAWTSSTDTQYF.

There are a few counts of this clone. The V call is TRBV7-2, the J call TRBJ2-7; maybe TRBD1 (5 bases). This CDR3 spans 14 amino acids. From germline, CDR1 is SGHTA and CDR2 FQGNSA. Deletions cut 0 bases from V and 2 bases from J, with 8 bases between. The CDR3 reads CASSLAVDTYEQYF. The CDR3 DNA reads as TGTGCCAGCAGCTTAGCTGTGGACACCTACGAGCAGTACTTC.

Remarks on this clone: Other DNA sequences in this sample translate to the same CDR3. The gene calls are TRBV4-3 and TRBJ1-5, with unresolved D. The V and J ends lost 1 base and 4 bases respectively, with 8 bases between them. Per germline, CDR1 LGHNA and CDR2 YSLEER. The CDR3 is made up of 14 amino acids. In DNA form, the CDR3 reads TGCGCCAGCAGCCAAGGGTGGAGGAATCAGCCCCAGCATTTT. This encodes CASSQGWRNQPQHF.

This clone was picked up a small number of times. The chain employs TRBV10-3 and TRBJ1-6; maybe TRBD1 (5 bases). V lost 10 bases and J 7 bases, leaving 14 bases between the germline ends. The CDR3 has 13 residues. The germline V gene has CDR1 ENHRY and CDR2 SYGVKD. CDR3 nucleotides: TGTGCCACCCGTCAGGGAATGAATTCACCCCTCCACTTT. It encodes CATRQGMNSPLHF.

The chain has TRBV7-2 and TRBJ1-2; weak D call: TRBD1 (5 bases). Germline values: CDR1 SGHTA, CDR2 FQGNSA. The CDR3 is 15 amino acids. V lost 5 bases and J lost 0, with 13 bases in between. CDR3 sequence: CASSALPGSNYGYTF. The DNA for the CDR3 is TGTGCCAGCAGCGCCTTACCAGGGTCTAACTATGGCTACACCTTC.

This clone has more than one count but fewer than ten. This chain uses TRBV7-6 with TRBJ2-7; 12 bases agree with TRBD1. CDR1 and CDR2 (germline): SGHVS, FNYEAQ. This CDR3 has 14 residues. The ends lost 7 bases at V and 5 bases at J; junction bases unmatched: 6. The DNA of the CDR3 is TGTGCCAGCAAGGAGGGACAGGGGGCCAACGAGCAGTACTTC. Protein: CASKEGQGANEQYF.